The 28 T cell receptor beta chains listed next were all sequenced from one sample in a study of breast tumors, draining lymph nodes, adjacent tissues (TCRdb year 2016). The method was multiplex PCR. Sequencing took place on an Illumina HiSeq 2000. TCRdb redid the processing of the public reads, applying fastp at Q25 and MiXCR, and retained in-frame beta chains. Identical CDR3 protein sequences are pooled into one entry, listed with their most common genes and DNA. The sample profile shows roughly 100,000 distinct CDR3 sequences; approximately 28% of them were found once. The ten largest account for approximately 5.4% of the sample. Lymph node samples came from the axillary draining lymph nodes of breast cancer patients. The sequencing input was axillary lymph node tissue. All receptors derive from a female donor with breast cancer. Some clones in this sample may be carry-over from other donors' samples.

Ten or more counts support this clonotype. The CDR3 sequence is CASSYSGESGNTIYF. The CDR3 DNA is TGTGCCAGCAGTTACTCGGGGGAGTCTGGAAACACCATATATTTT. V gene TRBV6-5 combines with J gene TRBJ1-3; a possible D gene is TRBD1 (5 bases). Trimming removed 0 bases from V and 1 base from J, with 7 bases in between. The germline V gene encodes CDR1 MNHEY and CDR2 SVGAGI. This CDR3 has 15 residues.

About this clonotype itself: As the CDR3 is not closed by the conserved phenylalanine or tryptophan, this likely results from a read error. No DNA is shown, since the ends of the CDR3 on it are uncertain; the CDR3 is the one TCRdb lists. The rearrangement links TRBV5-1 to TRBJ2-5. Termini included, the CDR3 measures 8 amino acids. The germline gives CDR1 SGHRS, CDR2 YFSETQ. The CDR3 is CASSLQPT.

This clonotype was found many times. The CDR3 protein is CAWRRGDNQPQHF. CDR3 bases: TGTGCCTGGAGGAGGGGGGACAATCAGCCCCAGCATTTT. The rearrangement links TRBV30 to TRBJ1-5; D possibly corresponds to TRBD1 (6 bases). Deletions cut 3 bases from V and 3 bases from J, with 9 bases between. Germline V gene sequence: CDR1 GTSNPN, CDR2 SVGIG (reference sequence). The CDR3 length is 13 residues.

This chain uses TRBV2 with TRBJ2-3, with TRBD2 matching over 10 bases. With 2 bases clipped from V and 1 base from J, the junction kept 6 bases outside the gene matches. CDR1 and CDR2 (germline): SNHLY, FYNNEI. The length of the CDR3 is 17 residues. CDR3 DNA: TGTGCCAGCAGTGAAACGGGACTAGCGATCCGCACAGATACGCAGTATTTT. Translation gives CASSETGLAIRTDTQYF. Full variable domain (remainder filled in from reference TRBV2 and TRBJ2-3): EPEVTQTPSHQVTQMGQEVILRCVPISNHLYFYWYRQILGQKVEFLVSFYNNEISEKSEIFDDQFSVERPDGSNFTLKIRSTKLEDSAMYFCASSETGLAIRTDTQYFGPGTRLTVL.

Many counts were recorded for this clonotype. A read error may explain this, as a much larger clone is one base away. The CDR3 bases are TGCAGTGCTAGAGTGGTCTATGAGCAGTCCTTC. This encodes CSARVVYEQSF. The chain employs TRBV20-1 and TRBJ2-1; D is unclear. Germline CDR1 and CDR2: DFQATT and SNEGSKA (reference sequence). This CDR3 spans 11 amino acids.

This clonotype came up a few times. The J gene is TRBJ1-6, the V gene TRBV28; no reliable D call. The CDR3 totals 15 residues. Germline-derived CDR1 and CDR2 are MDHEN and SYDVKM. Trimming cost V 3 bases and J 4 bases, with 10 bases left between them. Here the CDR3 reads CASSFRTPYNSPLHF. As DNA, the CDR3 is TGTGCCAGCAGTTTTCGGACCCCTTATAATTCACCCCTCCACTTT.

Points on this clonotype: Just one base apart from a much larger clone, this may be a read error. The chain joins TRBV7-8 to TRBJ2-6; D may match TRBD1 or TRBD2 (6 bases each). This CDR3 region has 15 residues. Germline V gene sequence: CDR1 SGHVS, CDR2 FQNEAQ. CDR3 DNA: TGTGCCAGCAGCCCCCCCGGGGGCTGGGCCAACGTCCTGCCTTTC. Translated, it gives CASSPPGGWANVLPF.

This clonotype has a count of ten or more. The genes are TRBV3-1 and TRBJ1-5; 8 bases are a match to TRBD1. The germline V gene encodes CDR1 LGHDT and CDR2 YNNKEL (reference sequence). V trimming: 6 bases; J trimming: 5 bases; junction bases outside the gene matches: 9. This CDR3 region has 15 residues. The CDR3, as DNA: TGTGCCAGCAGTCAGACAGGGGCTTCAGATCAGCCCCAGCATTTT. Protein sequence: CASSQTGASDQPQHF.

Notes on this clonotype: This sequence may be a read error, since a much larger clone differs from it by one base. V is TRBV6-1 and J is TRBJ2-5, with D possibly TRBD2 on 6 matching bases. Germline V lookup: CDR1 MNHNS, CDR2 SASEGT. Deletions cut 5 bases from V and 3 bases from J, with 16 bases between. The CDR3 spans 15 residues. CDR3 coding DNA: TGTGCCAGCAGTCACATCTCCGGGAGAAAAGAGACCCAGTACTTC. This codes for CASSHISGRKETQYF.

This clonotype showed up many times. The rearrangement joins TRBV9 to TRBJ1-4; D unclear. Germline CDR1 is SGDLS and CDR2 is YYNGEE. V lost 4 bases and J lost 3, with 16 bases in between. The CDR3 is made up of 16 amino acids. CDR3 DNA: TGTGCCAGCAGCCTTGACGGACGGACCTCTAATGAAAAACTGTTTTTT. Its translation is CASSLDGRTSNEKLFF.

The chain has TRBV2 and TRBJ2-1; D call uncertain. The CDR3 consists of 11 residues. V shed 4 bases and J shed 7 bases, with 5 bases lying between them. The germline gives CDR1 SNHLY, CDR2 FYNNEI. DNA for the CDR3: TGTGCCAGCAGTGGGTGGAATGAGCAGTTCTTC. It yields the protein CASSGWNEQFF.

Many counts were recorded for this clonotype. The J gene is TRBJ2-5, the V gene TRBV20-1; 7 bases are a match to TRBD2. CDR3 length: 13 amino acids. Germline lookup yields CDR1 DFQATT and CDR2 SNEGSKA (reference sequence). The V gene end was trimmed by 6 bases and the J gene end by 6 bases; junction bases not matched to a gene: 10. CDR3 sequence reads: CSAGTISGQTQYF. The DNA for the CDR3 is TGCAGTGCCGGGACTATCTCCGGGCAGACCCAGTACTTC.

The CDR3 coding sequence is TGTGCCAGCAGCTTGACAGGGGGCGGCTATAGCAATCAGCCCCAGCATTTT. The encoded protein is CASSLTGGGYSNQPQHF. The chain employs TRBV7-9 and TRBJ1-5, with 10 positions matching TRBD1. Per germline, CDR1 SEHNR and CDR2 FQNEAQ (reference sequence). This CDR3 spans 17 amino acids. J was trimmed by 0 bases and V by 3 bases; bases with no gene match: 5.

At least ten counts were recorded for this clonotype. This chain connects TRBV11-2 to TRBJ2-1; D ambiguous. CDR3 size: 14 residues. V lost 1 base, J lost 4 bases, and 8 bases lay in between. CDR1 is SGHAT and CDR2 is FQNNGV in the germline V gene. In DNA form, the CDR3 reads TGTGCCAGCAGCTTAGTAGAAGGATACAATGAGCAGTTCTTC. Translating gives CASSLVEGYNEQFF.

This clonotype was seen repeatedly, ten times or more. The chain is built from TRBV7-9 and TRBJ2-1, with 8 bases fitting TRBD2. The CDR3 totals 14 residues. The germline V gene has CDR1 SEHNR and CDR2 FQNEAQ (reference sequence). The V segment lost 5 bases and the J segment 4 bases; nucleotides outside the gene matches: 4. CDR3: CASSNIAGYNEQFF. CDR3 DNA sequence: TGTGCCAGCAGCAACATAGCGGGGTACAATGAGCAGTTCTTC. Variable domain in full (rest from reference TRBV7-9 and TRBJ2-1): DTGVSQNPRHKITKRGQNVTFRCDPISEHNRLYWYRQTLGQGPEFLTYFQNEAQLEKSRLLSDRFSAERPKGSFSTLEIQRTEQGDSAMYLCASSNIAGYNEQFFGPGTRLTVL.

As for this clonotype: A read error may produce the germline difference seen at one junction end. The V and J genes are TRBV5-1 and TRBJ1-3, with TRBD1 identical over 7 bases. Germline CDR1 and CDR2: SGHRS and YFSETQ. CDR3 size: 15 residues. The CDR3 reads CASRSGTASGNTIYF. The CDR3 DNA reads TGTGCCAGCAGGTCCGGGACAGCCTCTGGAAACACCATATATTTT.

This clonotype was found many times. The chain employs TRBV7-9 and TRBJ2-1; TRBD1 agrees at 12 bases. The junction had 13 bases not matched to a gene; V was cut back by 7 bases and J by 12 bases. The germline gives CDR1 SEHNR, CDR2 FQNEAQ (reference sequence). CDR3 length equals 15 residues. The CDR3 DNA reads TGTGCCAGCAACCCGGGTGGGACAGGGGGCAAATCGCAGTTCTTC. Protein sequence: CASNPGGTGGKSQFF.

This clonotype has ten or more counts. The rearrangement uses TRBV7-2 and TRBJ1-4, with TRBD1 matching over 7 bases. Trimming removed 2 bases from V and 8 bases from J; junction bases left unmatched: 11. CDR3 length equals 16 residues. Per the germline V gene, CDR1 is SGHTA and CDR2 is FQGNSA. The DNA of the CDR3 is TGTGCCAGCAGCTTATCCTGGACAGGCGTCCACGAAAAACTGTTTTTT. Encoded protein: CASSLSWTGVHEKLFF.

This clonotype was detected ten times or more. CDR3 sequence reads: CASRHDGYTF. The CDR3 DNA follows: TGTGCCAGCAGGCACGATGGCTACACCTTC. The genes are TRBV6-4 and TRBJ1-2; D ambiguous. Germline assignment: CDR1 MRHNA and CDR2 SNTAGT. V was trimmed by 6 bases and J by 6 bases, leaving 5 bases between them. The CDR3 is made up of 10 amino acids.

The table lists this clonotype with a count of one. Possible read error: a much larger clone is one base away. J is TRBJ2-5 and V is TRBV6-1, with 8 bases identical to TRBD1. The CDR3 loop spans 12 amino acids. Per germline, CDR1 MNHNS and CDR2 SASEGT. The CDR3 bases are TGTGCCAGCTCGGACAGGGAAGAGACCCGGTACTTC. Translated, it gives CASSDREETRYF.

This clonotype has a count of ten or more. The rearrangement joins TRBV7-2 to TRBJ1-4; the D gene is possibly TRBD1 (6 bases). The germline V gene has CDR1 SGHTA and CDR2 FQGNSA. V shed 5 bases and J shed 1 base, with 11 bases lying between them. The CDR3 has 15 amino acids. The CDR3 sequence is CASSPNRETNEKLFF. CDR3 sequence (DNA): TGTGCCAGCAGCCCTAACAGGGAAACTAATGAAAAACTGTTTTTT.

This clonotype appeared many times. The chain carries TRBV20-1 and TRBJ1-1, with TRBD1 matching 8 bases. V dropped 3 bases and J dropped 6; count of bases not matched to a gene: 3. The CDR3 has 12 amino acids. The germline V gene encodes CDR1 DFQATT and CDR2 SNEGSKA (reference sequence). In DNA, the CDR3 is TGCAGTGCTAGGGACAGGGTGGCTGAAGCTTTCTTT. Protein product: CSARDRVAEAFF.

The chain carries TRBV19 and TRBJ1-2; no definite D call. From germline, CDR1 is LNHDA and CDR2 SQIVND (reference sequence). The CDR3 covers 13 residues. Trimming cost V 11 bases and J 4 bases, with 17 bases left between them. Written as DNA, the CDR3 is TGTGCCTGTATCTCGAGAGGCCCCTATGGCTACACCTTC. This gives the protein CACISRGPYGYTF.

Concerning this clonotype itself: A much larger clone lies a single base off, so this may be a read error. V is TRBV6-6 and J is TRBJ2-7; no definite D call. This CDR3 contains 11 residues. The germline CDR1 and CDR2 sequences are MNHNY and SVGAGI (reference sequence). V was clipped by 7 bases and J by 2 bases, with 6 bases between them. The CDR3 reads CASTHPYEQYF. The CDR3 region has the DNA TGTGCCAGCACCCATCCCTACGAGCAGTACTTC.

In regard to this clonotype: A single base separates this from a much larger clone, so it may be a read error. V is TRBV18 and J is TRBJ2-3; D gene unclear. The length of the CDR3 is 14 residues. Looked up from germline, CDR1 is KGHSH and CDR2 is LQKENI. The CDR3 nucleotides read TGTGTCAGCTCACCACCGCCTCCCACAGATACGCAGTATTTT. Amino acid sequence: CVSSPPPPTDTQYF.

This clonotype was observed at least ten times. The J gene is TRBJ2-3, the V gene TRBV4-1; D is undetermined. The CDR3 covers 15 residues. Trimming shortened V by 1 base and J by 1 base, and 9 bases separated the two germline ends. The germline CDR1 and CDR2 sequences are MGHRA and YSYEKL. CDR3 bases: TGCGCCAGCAGCCAAGTAACACCAGGCACAGATACGCAGTATTTT. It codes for CASSQVTPGTDTQYF.

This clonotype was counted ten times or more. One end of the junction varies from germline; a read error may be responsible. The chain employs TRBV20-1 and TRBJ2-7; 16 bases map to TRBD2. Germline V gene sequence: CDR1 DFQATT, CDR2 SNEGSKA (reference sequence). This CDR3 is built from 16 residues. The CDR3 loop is CSASSPDGTSGRARNF. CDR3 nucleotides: TGCAGTGCTAGTTCTCCCGACGGGACTAGCGGGAGGGCCAGGAACTTC.

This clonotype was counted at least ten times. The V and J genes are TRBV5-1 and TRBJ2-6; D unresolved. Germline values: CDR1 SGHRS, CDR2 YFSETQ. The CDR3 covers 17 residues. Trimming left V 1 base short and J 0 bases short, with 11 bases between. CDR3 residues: CASSLQKELSGANVLTF. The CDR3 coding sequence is TGCGCCAGCAGCTTGCAGAAAGAACTCTCTGGGGCCAACGTCCTGACTTTC.